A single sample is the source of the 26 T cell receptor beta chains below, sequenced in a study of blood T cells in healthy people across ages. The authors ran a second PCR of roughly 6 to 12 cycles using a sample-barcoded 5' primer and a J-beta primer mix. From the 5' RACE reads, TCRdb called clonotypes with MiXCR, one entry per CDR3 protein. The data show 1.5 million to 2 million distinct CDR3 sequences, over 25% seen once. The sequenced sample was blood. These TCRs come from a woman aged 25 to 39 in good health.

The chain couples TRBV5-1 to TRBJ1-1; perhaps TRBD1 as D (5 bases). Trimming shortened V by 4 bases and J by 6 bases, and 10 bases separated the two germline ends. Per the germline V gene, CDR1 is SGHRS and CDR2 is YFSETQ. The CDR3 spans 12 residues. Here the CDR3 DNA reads TGCGCCAGCAGCCCAGACAGTGCTGAAGCTTTCTTT. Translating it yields CASSPDSAEAFF.

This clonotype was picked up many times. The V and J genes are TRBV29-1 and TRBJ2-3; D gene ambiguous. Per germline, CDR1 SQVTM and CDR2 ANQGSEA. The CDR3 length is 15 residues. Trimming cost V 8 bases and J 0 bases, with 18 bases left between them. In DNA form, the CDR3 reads TGCAGCCCGACCCGGACCGGGCCTAGCACAGATACGCAGTATTTT. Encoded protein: CSPTRTGPSTDTQYF.

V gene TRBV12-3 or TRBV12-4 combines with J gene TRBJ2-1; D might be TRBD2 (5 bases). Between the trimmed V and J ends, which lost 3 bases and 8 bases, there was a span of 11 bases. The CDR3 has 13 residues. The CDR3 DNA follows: TGTGCCAGCAGTTTTACGCTCGGGGATGAGCAGTTCTTC. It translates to CASSFTLGDEQFF.

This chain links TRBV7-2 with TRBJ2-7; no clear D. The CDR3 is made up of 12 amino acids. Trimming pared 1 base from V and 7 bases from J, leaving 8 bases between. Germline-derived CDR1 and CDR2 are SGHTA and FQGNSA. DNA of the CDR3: TGTGCCAGCAGCTTAGTTGGGATGGAGCAGTACTTC. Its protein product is CASSLVGMEQYF.

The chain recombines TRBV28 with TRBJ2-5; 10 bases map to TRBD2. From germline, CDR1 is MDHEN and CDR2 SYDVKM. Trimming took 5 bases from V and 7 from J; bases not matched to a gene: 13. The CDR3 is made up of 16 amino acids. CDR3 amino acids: CASSGGLALAEGTQYF. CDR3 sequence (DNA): TGTGCCAGCAGTGGGGGACTAGCGCTGGCAGAAGGGACCCAGTACTTC.

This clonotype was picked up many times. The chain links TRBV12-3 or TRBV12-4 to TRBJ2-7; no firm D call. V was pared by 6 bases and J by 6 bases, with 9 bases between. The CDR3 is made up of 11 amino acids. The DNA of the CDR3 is TGTGCCAGCAGGGTGGGAAGCGAGCAGTACTTC. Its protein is CASRVGSEQYF.

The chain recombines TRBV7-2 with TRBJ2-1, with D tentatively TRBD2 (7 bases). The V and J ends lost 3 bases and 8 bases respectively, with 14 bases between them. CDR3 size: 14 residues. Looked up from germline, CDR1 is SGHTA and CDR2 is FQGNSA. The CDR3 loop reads CASSFQWGGHEQFF. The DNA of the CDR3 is TGTGCCAGCAGCTTCCAGTGGGGGGGCCATGAGCAGTTCTTC.

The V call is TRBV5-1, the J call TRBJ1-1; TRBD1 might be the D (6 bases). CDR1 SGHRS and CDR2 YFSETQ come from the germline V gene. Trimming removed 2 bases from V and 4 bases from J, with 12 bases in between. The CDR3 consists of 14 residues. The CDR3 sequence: CASSLGQLGTEAFF. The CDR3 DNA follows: TGCGCCAGCAGCTTAGGACAGCTGGGCACTGAAGCTTTCTTT.

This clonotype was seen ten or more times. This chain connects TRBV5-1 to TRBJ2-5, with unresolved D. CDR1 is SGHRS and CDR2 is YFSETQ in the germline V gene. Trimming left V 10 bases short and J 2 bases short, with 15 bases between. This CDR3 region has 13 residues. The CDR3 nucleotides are TGCGCCCCCTCAAGGTCCCAACAAGAGACCCAGTACTTC. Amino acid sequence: CAPSRSQQETQYF. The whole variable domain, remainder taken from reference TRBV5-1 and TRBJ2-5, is KAGVTQTPRYLIKTRGQQVTLSCSPISGHRSVSWYQQTPGQGLQFLFEYFSETQRNKGNFPGRFSGRQFSNSRSEMNVSTLELGDSALYLCAPSRSQQETQYFGPGTRLLVL.

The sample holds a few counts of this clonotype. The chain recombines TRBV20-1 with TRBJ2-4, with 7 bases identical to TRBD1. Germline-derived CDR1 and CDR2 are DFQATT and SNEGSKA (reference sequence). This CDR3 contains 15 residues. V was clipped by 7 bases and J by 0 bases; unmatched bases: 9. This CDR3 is CSVGKGQIAKNIQYF. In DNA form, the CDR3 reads TGCAGTGTGGGGAAGGGACAGATAGCCAAAAACATTCAGTACTTC.

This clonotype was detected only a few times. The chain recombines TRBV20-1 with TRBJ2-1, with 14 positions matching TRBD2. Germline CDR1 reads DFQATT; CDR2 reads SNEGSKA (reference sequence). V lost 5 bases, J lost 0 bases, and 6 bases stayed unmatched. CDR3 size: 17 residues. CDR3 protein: CSAEGLAGVSSYNEQFF. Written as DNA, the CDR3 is TGCAGTGCTGAGGGACTAGCGGGGGTGAGCTCCTACAATGAGCAGTTCTTC.

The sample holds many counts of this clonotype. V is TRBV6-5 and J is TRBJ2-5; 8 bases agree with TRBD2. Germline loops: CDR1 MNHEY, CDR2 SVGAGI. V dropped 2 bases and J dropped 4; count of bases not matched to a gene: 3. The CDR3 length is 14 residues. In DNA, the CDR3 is TGTGCCAGCAGTTACAGCGGGAGAGGAGAGACCCAGTACTTC. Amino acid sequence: CASSYSGRGETQYF.

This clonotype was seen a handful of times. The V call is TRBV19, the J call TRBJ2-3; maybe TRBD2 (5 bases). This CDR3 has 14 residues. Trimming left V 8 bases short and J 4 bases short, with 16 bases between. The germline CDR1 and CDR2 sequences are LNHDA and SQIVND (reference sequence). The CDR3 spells CASHIRGGSDTQYF. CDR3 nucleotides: TGTGCCAGTCATATTCGGGGTGGCTCAGATACGCAGTATTTT.

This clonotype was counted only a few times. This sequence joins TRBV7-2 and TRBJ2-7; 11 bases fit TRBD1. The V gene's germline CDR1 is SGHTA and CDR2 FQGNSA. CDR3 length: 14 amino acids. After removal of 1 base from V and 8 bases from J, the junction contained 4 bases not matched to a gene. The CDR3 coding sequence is TGTGCCAGCAGCTTAGAGGGGACAGGGGGGAAGCAGTACTTC. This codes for CASSLEGTGGKQYF. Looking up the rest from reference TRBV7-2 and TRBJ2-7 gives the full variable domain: GAGVSQSPSNKVTEKGKDVELRCDPISGHTALYWYRQSLGQGLEFLIYFQGNSAPDKSGLPSDRFSAERTGGSVSTLTIQRTQQEDSAVYLCASSLEGTGGKQYFGPGTRLTVT.

In nucleotides, the CDR3 is TGCAGTGCCCATAAGGTGACGGTAAGCTCCTACAATGAGCAGTTCTTC. Translated, it gives CSAHKVTVSSYNEQFF. The genes are TRBV20-1 and TRBJ2-1; D unresolved. V was pared by 6 bases and J by 0 bases, with 18 bases between. This CDR3 region has 16 residues. Per germline, CDR1 DFQATT and CDR2 SNEGSKA (reference sequence).

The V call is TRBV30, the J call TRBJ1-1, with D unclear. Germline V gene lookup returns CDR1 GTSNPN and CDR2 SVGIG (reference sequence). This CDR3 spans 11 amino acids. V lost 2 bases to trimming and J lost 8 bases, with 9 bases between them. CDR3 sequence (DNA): TGTGCCTGGAGTTATAGGACGGAAGCTTTCTTT. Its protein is CAWSYRTEAFF.

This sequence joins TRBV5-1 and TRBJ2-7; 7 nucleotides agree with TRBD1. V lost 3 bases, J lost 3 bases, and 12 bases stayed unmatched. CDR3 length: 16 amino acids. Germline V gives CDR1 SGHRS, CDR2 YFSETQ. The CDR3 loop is CASSSRTGVMNYEQYF. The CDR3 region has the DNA TGCGCCAGCAGCTCGAGAACAGGGGTCATGAACTACGAGCAGTACTTC.

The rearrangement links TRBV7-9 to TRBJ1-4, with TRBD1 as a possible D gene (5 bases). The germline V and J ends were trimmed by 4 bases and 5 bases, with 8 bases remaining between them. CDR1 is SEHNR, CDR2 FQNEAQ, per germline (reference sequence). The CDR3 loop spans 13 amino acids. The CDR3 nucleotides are TGTGCCAGCAGCTCCTCAGGGAATGAAAAACTGTTTTTT. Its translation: CASSSSGNEKLFF.

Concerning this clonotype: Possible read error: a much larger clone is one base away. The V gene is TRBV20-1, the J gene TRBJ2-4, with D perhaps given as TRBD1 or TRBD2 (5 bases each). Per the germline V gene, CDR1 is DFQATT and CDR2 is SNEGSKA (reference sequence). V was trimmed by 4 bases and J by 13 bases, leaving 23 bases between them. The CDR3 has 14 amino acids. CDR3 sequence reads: CSATKGPGFGEQYF. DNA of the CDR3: TGCAGTGCTACTAAGGGACCCGGGTTTGGTGAGCAGTACTTC.

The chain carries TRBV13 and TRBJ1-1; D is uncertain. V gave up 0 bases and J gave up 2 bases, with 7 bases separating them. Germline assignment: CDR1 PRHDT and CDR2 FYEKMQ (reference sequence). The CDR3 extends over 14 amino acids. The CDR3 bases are TGTGCCAGCAGCTTAGGCCGGATAAACACTGAAGCTTTCTTT. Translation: CASSLGRINTEAFF.

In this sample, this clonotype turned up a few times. The CDR3 region is CSVGGQGSAGELFF. In DNA form, the CDR3 reads TGCAGCGTTGGCGGACAGGGTTCCGCCGGGGAGCTGTTTTTT. The gene calls are TRBV29-1 and TRBJ2-2; 8 nucleotides align to TRBD1. Trimming removed 4 bases from V and 6 bases from J; junction bases left unmatched: 7. The V gene's germline CDR1 is SQVTM and CDR2 ANQGSEA. CDR3 length: 14 amino acids.

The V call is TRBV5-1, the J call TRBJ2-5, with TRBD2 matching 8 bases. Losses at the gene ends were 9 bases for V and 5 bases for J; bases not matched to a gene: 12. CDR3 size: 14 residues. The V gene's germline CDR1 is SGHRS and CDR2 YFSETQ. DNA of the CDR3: TGCGCCAACAGACAAAGCGGGAGTGATGAGACCCAGTACTTC. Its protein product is CANRQSGSDETQYF.

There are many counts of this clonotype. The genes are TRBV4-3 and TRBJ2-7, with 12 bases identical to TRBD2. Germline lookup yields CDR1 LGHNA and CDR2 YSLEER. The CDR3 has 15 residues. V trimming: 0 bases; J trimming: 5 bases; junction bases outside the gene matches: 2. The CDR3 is CASSQDRLAGDEQYF. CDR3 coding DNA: TGCGCCAGCAGCCAAGATAGACTAGCGGGAGACGAGCAGTACTTC.

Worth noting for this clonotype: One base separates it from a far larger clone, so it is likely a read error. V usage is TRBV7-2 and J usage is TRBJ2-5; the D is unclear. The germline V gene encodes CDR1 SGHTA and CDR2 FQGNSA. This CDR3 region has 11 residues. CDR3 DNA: TGTGTCAGCAGCGTCCAAGAGACCCAGTACTTC. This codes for CVSSVQETQYF.

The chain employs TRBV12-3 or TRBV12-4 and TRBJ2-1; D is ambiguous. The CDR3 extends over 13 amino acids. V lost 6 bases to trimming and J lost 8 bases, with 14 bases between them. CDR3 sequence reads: CASRGSSDDEQFF. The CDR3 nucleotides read TGTGCCAGCAGGGGGTCTAGTGACGATGAGCAGTTCTTC.

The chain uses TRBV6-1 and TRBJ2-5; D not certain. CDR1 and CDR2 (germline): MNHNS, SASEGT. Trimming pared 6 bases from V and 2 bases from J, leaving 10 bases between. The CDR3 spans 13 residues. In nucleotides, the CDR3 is TGTGCCAGCAGGTCAGGTTTTCAAGAGACCCAGTACTTC. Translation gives CASRSGFQETQYF.